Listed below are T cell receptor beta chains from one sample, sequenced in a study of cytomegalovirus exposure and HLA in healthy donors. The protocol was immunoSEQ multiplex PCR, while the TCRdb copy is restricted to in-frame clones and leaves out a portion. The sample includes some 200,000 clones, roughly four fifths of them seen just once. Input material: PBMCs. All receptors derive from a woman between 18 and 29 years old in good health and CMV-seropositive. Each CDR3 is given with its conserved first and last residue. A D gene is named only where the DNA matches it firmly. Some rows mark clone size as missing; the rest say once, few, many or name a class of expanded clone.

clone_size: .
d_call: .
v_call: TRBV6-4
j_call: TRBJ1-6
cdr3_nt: TGTGCCAGCAGAGGGGTATCCTATAATTCACCCCTCCACTTT
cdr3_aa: CASRGVSYNSPLHF

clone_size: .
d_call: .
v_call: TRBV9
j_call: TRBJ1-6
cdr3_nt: TGTGCCAGCAGCGTAGAAAGGAGTTCACCCCTCCACTTT
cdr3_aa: CASSVERSSPLHF

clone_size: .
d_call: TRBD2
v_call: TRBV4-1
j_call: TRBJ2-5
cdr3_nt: TGCGCCAGCAGCTTACAAGCGGGGAAAGAGACCCAGTACTTC
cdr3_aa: CASSLQAGKETQYF

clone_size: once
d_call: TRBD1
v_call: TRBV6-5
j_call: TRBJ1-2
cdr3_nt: TGTGCCAGCAGTTACGGGGGACAGGGGATGAGTGGCTACACCTTC
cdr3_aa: CASSYGGQGMSGYTF

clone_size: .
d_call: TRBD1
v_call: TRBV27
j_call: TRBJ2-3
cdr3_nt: TGTGCCAGCAGTTCCACCGGACAGGGACTGACAGATACGCAGTATTTT
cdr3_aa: CASSSTGQGLTDTQYF

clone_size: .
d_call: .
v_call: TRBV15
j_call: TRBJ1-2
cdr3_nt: TGTGCCACCAGCAGACTTGGACAAAACTACACCTTC
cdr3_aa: CATSRLGQNYTF

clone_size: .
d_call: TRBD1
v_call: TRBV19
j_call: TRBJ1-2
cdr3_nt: TGTGCCAGTACAACGGGACAGGGGGTCTGGCACTATGGCTACACCTTC
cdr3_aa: CASTTGQGVWHYGYTF

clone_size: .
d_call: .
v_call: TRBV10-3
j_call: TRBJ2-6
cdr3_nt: TGTGCCATCAGTGAGTATAGTGGGGCCAACGTCCTGACTTTC
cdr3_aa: CAISEYSGANVLTF

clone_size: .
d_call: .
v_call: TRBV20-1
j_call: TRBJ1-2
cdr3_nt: TGCAGTGCCCGCGGAGGGGACGGCTACACCTTC
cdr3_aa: CSARGGDGYTF

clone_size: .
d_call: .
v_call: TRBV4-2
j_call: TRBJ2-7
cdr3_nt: TGTGCCAGCAGCCAATCTCTTACGGCCTACGAGCAGTACTTC
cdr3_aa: CASSQSLTAYEQYF

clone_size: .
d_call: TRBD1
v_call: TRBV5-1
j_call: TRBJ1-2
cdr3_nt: TGCGCCAGCAGCTTGGAGGCACCGGGACAGGGGTTTAGGAGCTACACCTTC
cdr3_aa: CASSLEAPGQGFRSYTF

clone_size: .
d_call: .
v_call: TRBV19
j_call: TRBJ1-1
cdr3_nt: TGTGCCACTACACAGGGATCGTTTACTGAAGCTTTCTTT
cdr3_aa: CATTQGSFTEAFF

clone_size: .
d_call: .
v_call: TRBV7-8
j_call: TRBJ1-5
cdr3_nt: TGTGCCAGCAGCTTAGCGGGAGGGGGCAATCAGCCCCAGCATTTT
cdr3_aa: CASSLAGGGNQPQHF

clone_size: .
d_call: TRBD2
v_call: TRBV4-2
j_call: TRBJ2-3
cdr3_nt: TGTGCCAGCAGTAGCGGGGGGAGAGATACGCAGTATTTT
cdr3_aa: CASSSGGRDTQYF

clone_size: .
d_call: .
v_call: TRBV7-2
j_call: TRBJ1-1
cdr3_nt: TGTGCCAGCAGCCTAGCGGGGAGAGCCACTGAAGCTTTCTTT
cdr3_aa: CASSLAGRATEAFF

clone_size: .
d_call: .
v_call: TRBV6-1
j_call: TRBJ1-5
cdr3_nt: TGTGCCAGCACCCAACGGGGGGGCAATCAGCCCCAGCATTTT
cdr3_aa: CASTQRGGNQPQHF

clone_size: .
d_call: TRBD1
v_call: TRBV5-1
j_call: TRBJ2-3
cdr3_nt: TGCGCCAGCAGCCCCGGGACAGGGGTTACAGATACGCAGTATTTT
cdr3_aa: CASSPGTGVTDTQYF

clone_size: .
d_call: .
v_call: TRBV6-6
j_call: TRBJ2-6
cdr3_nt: TGTGCCAGCATTCCCCCCAGGGGCAACGGGGCCAACGTCCTGACTTTC
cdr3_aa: CASIPPRGNGANVLTF

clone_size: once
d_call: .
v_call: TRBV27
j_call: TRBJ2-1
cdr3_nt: TGTGCCAGCAGTTTCAGTCCGGGCTCCTACAATGAGCAGTTCTTC
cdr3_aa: CASSFSPGSYNEQFF

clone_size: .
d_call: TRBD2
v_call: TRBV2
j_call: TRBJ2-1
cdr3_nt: TGTGCCAGCCCGTCGCTTTCTAGCGGGGGGGAAAATGAGCAGTTCTTC
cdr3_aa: CASPSLSSGGENEQFF

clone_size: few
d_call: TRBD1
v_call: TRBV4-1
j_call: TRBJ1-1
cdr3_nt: TGCGCCAGCAGCACCGAGGGGGCGCTTGAAGCTTTCTTT
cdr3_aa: CASSTEGALEAFF

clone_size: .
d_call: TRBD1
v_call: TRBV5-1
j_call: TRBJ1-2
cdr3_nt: TGCGCCAGCAGCTTAGACAGGGATGGCTACACCTTC
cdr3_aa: CASSLDRDGYTF

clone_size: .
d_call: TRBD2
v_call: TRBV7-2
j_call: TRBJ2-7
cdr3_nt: TGTGCCAGCAGCTTACACCGGGACTATCCCTACGAGCAGTACTTC
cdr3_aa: CASSLHRDYPYEQYF

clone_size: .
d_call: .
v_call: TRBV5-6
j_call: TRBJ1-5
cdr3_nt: TGTGCCAGCAGCCGAAGGAGTGATCAGCCCCAGCATTTT
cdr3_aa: CASSRRSDQPQHF

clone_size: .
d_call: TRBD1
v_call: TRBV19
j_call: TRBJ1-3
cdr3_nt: TGTGCCAGTAGACAGGGGTCCTCTGGAAACACCATATATTTT
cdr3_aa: CASRQGSSGNTIYF

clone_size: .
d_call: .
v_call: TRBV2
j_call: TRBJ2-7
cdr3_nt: TGTGCCAGCACGACGGACACCGCCTACGAGCAGTACTTC
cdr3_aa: CASTTDTAYEQYF

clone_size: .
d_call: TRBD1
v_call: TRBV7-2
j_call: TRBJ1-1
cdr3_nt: TGTGCCAGCACCCCAGGACAGGGGAACACTGAAGCTTTCTTT
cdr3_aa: CASTPGQGNTEAFF

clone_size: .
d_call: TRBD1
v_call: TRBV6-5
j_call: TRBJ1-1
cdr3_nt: TGTGCCAGCAGTAAACAGGGGGCTGGAGCTGAAGCTTTCTTT
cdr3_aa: CASSKQGAGAEAFF

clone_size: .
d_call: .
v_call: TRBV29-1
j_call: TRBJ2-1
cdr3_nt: TGCAGCGTTGTATTTATTACAGGTGTCCCTTCGGGCGAGCAGTTCTTC
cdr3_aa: CSVVFITGVPSGEQFF

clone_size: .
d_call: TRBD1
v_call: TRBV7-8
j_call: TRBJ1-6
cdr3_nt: TGTGCCAGCAGCTTAGGATTGGGACAGAGTAGTTCACCCCTCCACTTT
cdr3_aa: CASSLGLGQSSSPLHF

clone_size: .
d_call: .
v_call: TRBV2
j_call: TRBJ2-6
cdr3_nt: TGTGCCGTCACAGGGACACTGAGCTCTGGGGCCAACGTCCTGACTTTC
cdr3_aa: CAVTGTLSSGANVLTF

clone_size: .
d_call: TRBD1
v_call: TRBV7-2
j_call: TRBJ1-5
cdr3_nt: TGTGCCAGCAGCTTTGTCTCAGGGGGAAGCAATCAGCCCCAGCATTTT
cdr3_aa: CASSFVSGGSNQPQHF

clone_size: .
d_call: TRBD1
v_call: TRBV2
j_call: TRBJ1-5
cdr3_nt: TGTGCCAGCAGTGTAGGGACAGGGGGTTATCAGCCCCAGCATTTT
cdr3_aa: CASSVGTGGYQPQHF

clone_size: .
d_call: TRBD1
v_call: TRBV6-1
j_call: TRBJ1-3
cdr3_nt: TGTGCCAGCAGTGAGACCACCCGGGACAGGGGATCTGGAAACACCATATATTTT
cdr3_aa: CASSETTRDRGSGNTIYF

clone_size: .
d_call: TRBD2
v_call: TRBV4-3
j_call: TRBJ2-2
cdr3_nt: TGCGCCAGCAGCCAGGATGGCGGGGGGGCAACCGGGGAGCTGTTTTTT
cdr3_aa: CASSQDGGGATGELFF

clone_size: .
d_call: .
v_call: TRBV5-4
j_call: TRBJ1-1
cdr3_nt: TGTGCCAGCAGCTCTGGGGGGGTCACTGAAGCTTTCTTT
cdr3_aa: CASSSGGVTEAFF

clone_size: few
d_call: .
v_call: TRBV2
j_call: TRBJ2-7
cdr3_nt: TGTGCCAGCCTTCAGGAATCAAGCTCCTACGAGCAGTACTTC
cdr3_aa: CASLQESSSYEQYF

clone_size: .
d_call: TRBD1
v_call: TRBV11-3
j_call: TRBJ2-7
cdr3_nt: TGTGCCAGCAGCCTCGGACAGGGCGACGAGCAGTACTTC
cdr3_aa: CASSLGQGDEQYF

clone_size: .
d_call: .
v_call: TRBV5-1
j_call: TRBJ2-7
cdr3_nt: TGCGCCAGCAGCTATTTCGACGGGTCGGGGGAGCAGTACTTC
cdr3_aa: CASSYFDGSGEQYF

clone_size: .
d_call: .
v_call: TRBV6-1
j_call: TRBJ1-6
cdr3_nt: TGTGCCAGCAGTGAAGGTCGGGGGAGCTCCTATAATTCACCCCTCCACTTT
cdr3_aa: CASSEGRGSSYNSPLHF

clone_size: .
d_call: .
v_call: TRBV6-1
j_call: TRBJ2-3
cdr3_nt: TGTGCCAGCAGTGAAGAACTTTTCACAGATACGCAGTATTTT
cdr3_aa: CASSEELFTDTQYF

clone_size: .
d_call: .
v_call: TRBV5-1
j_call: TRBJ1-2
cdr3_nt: TGCGCCAGCAGCTTGGGGCAGGGTAACTATGGCTACACCTTC
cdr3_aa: CASSLGQGNYGYTF